The present T cell receptor beta chain was sequenced within a study of Ad26.COV2.S vaccination and SARS-CoV-2 variants. This clone was detected once. Method: immunoSEQ multiplex PCR; TCRdb's copy keeps in-frame clones and lacks some. The sample consists of 350,000 to 400,000 clones, approximately 91% of them appearing once. Indicated treatment: roughly 18 received Ad26.COV2.S at low or high dose, single or two shots; 5 received placebo; per-sample allocation not given. The samples date from day 63 after the first vaccine or placebo injection. This TCR derives from a person aged 18-65 years who received the Ad26.COV2.S COVID-19 vaccine or a placebo. This specimen consisted of peripheral blood, obtained in a trial of Ad26.COV2.S vaccine versus placebo.

The CDR3 region is CASSVDTLQETQYF. As DNA, the CDR3 is TGTGCCAGCAGCGTCGACACATTACAAGAGACCCAGTACTTC. The gene calls are TRBV5-5 and TRBJ2-5; D call uncertain. CDR3 length equals 14 residues. V shed 4 bases and J shed 2 bases, with 12 bases lying between them. The germline V gene encodes CDR1 SGHKS and CDR2 YYEKEE (reference sequence).